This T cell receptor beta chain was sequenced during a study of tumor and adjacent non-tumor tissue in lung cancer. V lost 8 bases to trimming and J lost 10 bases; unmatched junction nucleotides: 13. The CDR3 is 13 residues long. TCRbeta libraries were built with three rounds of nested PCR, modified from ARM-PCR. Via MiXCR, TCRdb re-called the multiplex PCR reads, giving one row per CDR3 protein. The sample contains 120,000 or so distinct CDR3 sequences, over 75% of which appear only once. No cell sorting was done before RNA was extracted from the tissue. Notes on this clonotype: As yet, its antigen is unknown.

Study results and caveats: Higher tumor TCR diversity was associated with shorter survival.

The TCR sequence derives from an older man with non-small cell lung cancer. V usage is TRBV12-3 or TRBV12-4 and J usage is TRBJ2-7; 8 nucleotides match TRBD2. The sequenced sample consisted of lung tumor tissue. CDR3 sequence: CASASGPGGDQYF. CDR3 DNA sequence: TGTGCCAGCGCTTCGGGACCGGGAGGGGACCAGTACTTC.